This passage covers 23 T cell receptor beta chains from one sample sequenced in a study of molecular identifiers for immune sequencing clone quantification. TCRdb ran MiXCR on the PCR reads and lists one entry per CDR3 protein. Among approximately 97,000 distinct CDR3 sequences listed, roughly 24% were seen once. Source material: naive CD8+ T cells from blood, with Jurkat cell RNA spiked in. Subset in this sample: FACS-sorted CD8+CD4-CCR7+CD45RA+ naive T cells. The receptors were gathered from a human donor in good health. Some libraries in this study had Jurkat cell RNA spiked in.

The J gene is TRBJ2-1, the V gene TRBV28; perhaps TRBD2 as D (7 bases). Germline V gene data show CDR1 as MDHEN and CDR2 as SYDVKM. V was pared by 4 bases and J by 0 bases, with 13 bases between. The length of the CDR3 is 16 residues. CDR3 residues: CASSSYREGSYNEQFF. Here the CDR3 DNA reads TGTGCCAGCAGTTCCTACAGGGAGGGCTCCTACAATGAGCAGTTCTTC.

This clonotype was seen many times. The V call is TRBV19, the J call TRBJ2-5; D not certain. The CDR3 sequence is 14 residues long. The V gene's germline CDR1 is LNHDA and CDR2 SQIVND (reference sequence). V lost 6 bases to trimming and J lost 2 bases, with 13 bases between them. The chain's CDR3 is CASRPSAFQETQYF. The DNA for the CDR3 is TGTGCCAGTAGGCCCTCAGCATTTCAAGAGACCCAGTACTTC.

The V and J genes are TRBV20-1 and TRBJ2-7; 8 bases fit TRBD2. V was pared by 6 bases and J by 3 bases, with 7 bases of the junction left unmatched. From germline, CDR1 is DFQATT and CDR2 SNEGSKA (reference sequence). This CDR3 has 13 residues. CDR3 DNA sequence: TGCAGTGCCACCGGGACTAGTTTCTACGAGCAGTACTTC. Protein sequence: CSATGTSFYEQYF.

This clonotype was recorded a few times. As DNA, the CDR3 is TGCGCCAGCAGCCAAGTGATGAAAATCGGGACAGCGAGATCCGGACTGTTTTTT. This gives the protein CASSQVMKIGTARSGLFF. The chain recombines TRBV4-3 with TRBJ1-4, with 7 bases matching TRBD1. The CDR3 has 18 amino acids. V gave up 1 base and J gave up 13 bases; unmatched junction bases: 21. From germline, CDR1 is LGHNA and CDR2 YSLEER.

The table lists this clonotype with a few counts. V gene TRBV29-1 combines with J gene TRBJ2-1, with D perhaps matching TRBD1 (6 bases). The V end lost 6 bases, the J end lost 0 bases, and 9 bases lay between the germline ends. Germline lookup yields CDR1 SQVTM and CDR2 ANQGSEA. CDR3 size: 13 residues. This chain's CDR3 is CSVRTVSYNEQFF. The CDR3 coding sequence is TGCAGCGTACGGACAGTCTCCTACAATGAGCAGTTCTTC.

On this clonotype: An end of the junction differs from the germline gene, which may be a read error. V gene TRBV6-2 or TRBV6-3 combines with J gene TRBJ1-1, with D unresolved. Germline V gene sequence: CDR1 MNHEY, CDR2 SVGEGT. The CDR3 length is 11 residues. The CDR3 loop reads CAGSYSGEASF. CDR3 nucleotides: TGTGCCGGCAGTTACAGCGGTGAAGCTTCCTTT.

This clonotype was counted many times. The V gene is TRBV27, the J gene TRBJ2-3; possibly TRBD2 for D (6 bases). The CDR3 contains 12 residues. V was clipped by 5 bases and J by 11 bases, with 14 bases between them. The germline gives CDR1 MNHEY, CDR2 SMNVEV (reference sequence). The CDR3 region has the DNA TGTGCCAGCAGTACGAGGGGACTTAAGCAGTATTTT. This gives the protein CASSTRGLKQYF.

Notes on this clonotype: The CDR3 carries no conserved terminal phenylalanine or tryptophan, so it likely arises from a read error. The V and J genes are TRBV27 and TRBJ1-1, with D perhaps matching TRBD1 (6 bases). This CDR3 region has 15 residues. Germline assignment: CDR1 MNHEY and CDR2 SMNVEV (reference sequence). V lost 2 bases to trimming and J lost 3 bases, with 13 bases between them. CDR3 loop: CASSLPRQAYTEAFS. CDR3 DNA sequence: TGTGCCAGCAGTTTACCACGACAGGCCTACACTGAAGCTTTCTCT.

The chain has TRBV20-1 and TRBJ1-1, with a tentative D call TRBD1 (6 bases). V lost 5 bases to trimming and J lost 0 bases, with 34 bases between them. The germline V gene encodes CDR1 DFQATT and CDR2 SNEGSKA (reference sequence). The CDR3 contains 21 residues. In DNA, the CDR3 is TGCAGTGCTGGAAGCCGGGGGGGCCTACGCCCGGACCCTTACCTGAACACTGAAGCTTTCTTT. Its protein is CSAGSRGGLRPDPYLNTEAFF.

Of note for this clonotype: Germline and junction disagree at one end, which may indicate a read error. This chain links TRBV27 with TRBJ2-7; a possible D gene is TRBD2 (5 bases). The CDR3 runs to 14 residues. Germline assignment: CDR1 MNHEY and CDR2 SMNVEV (reference sequence). The CDR3 DNA is TGTGCCGGCAGCAGCGGACGTACCTCCTACGAGCAGTACTTC. Translation: CAGSSGRTSYEQYF.

This chain links TRBV9 with TRBJ2-2; D is perhaps TRBD1 (5 bases). With 3 bases removed from V and 4 bases from J, the gap between germline ends came to 19 bases. The CDR3 extends over 17 amino acids. Germline CDR1 reads SGDLS; CDR2 reads YYNGEE. CDR3: CASSASGTGEVTGELFF. The CDR3 DNA is TGTGCCAGCAGCGCCTCCGGAACAGGCGAGGTCACCGGGGAGCTGTTTTTT.

CDR3 sequence reads: CASSFGLAASYEQYF. The DNA for the CDR3 is TGTGCCAGCAGCTTTGGACTAGCGGCCTCCTACGAGCAGTACTTC. This chain connects TRBV11-1 to TRBJ2-7; 10 bases map to TRBD2. V shed 3 bases, J shed 0 bases, and the junction held 2 bases outside the gene matches. The CDR3 is 15 amino acids. The germline V gene has CDR1 SGHAT and CDR2 FQDESV (reference sequence).

This clonotype was counted ten times or more. The chain recombines TRBV19 with TRBJ1-1; D might be TRBD1 (5 bases). V lost 5 bases, J lost 0 bases, and 10 bases lay in between. The CDR3 runs 14 residues. Per the germline V gene, CDR1 is LNHDA and CDR2 is SQIVND (reference sequence). The CDR3 reads CASSPGPLNTEAFF. CDR3 DNA: TGTGCCAGTAGTCCGGGACCGTTGAACACTGAAGCTTTCTTT.

This clonotype came up many times. The chain combines TRBV4-1 with TRBJ1-1; D possibly corresponds to TRBD1 (6 bases). The CDR3 runs 13 residues. V lost 1 base to trimming and J lost 7 bases, with 10 bases between them. Germline CDR1 and CDR2: MGHRA and YSYEKL. The CDR3 bases are TGCGCCAGCAGCCAAGTTCAGGGGAGTGAAGCTTTCTTT. It translates to CASSQVQGSEAFF.

This clonotype was seen only a few times. V is TRBV11-2 and J is TRBJ1-5; TRBD1 aligns across 7 bases. CDR3 length equals 17 residues. Germline assignment: CDR1 SGHAT and CDR2 FQNNGV. Trimming cost V 5 bases and J 2 bases; bases outside gene matches: 12. The CDR3 bases are TGTGCCAGCAGCGATGGGACAGCCGGGAAGGGCAATCAGCCCCAGCATTTT. This encodes CASSDGTAGKGNQPQHF.

A note on this clonotype: A much larger clone lies a single base off, so this may be a read error. The CDR3 DNA reads TGTGCCAGCAGTTACGAGTGGCGCGGCGAGACCCTCACACATACGCAGTATTTT. This gives the protein CASSYEWRGETLTHTQYF. The rearrangement links TRBV6-2 or TRBV6-3 to TRBJ2-3; D unresolved. The CDR3 consists of 18 residues. CDR1 is MNHEY and CDR2 is SVGEGT in the germline V gene.

This clonotype has a single count. Just one base apart from a much larger clone, this may be a read error. The chain couples TRBV27 to TRBJ1-5; D not resolved. Looked up from germline, CDR1 is MNHEY and CDR2 is SMNVEV (reference sequence). Trimming took 3 bases from V and 7 from J, leaving 13 bases between them. CDR3 size: 14 residues. The CDR3: CASSLAPAAQPQHF. Here the CDR3 DNA reads TGTGCCAGCAGTTTGGCTCCGGCGGCCCAGCCCCAGCATTTT.

This clonotype came up a few times. The chain has TRBV5-5 and TRBJ1-2; TRBD1 might be the D (6 bases). The V gene lost 5 bases and the J gene lost 1 base, with 18 bases spanning the gap. This CDR3 is 16 amino acids long. Germline lookup yields CDR1 SGHKS and CDR2 YYEKEE (reference sequence). The CDR3 sequence is CASRLGWNRDNYGYTF. The CDR3, as DNA: TGTGCCAGCAGGCTGGGGTGGAACAGGGATAACTATGGCTACACCTTC.

This chain links TRBV4-1 with TRBJ2-1, with D perhaps matching TRBD1 (5 bases). Per germline, CDR1 MGHRA and CDR2 YSYEKL. V was shortened by 1 base and J by 8 bases, with 9 bases between the two germline ends. This CDR3 is built from 13 residues. The CDR3 loop reads CASSQVRGYEQFF. CDR3 in DNA: TGCGCCAGCAGCCAAGTTAGGGGCTATGAGCAGTTCTTC.

This clonotype has only a few counts. The gene calls are TRBV12-3 or TRBV12-4 and TRBJ2-7; 9 positions match TRBD1. CDR3 length: 17 amino acids. V lost 5 bases to trimming and J lost 2 bases; unmatched junction nucleotides: 13. The CDR3 region has the DNA TGTGCCAGCAGTCAGGGACAGGGAACCCCTTTGGCCTACGAGCAGTACTTC. Translating it yields CASSQGQGTPLAYEQYF.

The gene calls are TRBV5-4 and TRBJ2-7; 7 bases fit TRBD2. CDR3 size: 14 residues. Per the germline V gene, CDR1 is SGHNT and CDR2 is YYREEE (reference sequence). Trimming removed 5 bases from V and 1 base from J; junction bases left unmatched: 6. The CDR3: CASRPSSGSYEQYF. The CDR3 region has the DNA TGTGCCAGCAGACCATCTAGCGGATCCTACGAGCAGTACTTC.

The chain joins TRBV20-1 to TRBJ2-1; 14 bases are a match to TRBD2. The germline gives CDR1 DFQATT, CDR2 SNEGSKA (reference sequence). V lost 3 bases to trimming and J lost 6 bases; unmatched junction nucleotides: 7. The CDR3 runs 16 residues. The CDR3 sequence is CSASPGLAGDSNEQFF. The CDR3, as DNA: TGCAGTGCTAGCCCGGGACTAGCGGGAGACTCCAATGAGCAGTTCTTC.

This clonotype occurred many times. The rearrangement uses TRBV4-3 and TRBJ2-3; TRBD2 matches at 7 bases. The germline V gene has CDR1 LGHNA and CDR2 YSLEER. This CDR3 has 16 amino acids. The V and J ends lost 0 bases and 5 bases, in that order; junction bases with no gene match: 8. In DNA form, the CDR3 reads TGCGCCAGCAGCCAAGATCGCGGGGGTTCAGGAGATACGCAGTATTTT. Its translation is CASSQDRGGSGDTQYF.